This T cell receptor beta chain is from a study of blood T cell repertoires in COVID-19. Study-level background: The study drew acute and convalescent COVID-19 samples from the United States, Italy and Spain.

In the source study's methods: Estimation of nucleated cell counts relied on the amplification of reference gene primers. The protocol was immunoSEQ multiplex PCR, while the TCRdb copy is restricted to in-frame clones and leaves out a portion. The DNA gave D and trimming, while V, J and clone size come from that table. The repertoire holds some 140,000 clones, with roughly 80% as singletons. Cohorts were determined from participant-reported clinical history. V lost 0 bases and J 8 bases, leaving 13 bases between the germline ends. From germline, CDR1 is SNHLY and CDR2 FYNNEI. This CDR3 comprises 14 residues.

The receptor was derived from a man aged 35-49 years with acute COVID-19. V and J are TRBV2 and TRBJ1-2, with D perhaps matching TRBD1 (6 bases). Sequencing used PBMCs or T cells enriched from blood (not recorded which). The CDR3 loop reads CASSEAGLQGGYTF. The CDR3 bases are TGTGCCAGCAGTGAAGCGGGGCTCCAGGGGGGCTACACCTTC.